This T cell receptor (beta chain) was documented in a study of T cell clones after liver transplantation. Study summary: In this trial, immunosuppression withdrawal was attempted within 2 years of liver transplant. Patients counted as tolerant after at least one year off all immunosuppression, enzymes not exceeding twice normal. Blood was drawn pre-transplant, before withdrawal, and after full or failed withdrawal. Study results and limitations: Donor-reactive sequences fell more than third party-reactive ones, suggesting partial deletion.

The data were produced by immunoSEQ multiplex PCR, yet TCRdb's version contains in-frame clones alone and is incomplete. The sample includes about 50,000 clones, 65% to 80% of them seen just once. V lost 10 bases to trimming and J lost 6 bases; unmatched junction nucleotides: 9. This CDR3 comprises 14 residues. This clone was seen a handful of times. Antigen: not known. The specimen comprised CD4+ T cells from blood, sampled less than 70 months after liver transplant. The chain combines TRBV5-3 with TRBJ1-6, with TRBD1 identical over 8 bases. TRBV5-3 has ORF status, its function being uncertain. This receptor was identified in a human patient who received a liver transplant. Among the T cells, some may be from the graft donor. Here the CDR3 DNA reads TGTGCCGAGAAGACGACAGGGGTTAATTCACCCCTCCACTTT. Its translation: CAEKTTGVNSPLHF.